The clone carrying this TCR beta chain was observed a handful of times. The sample belongs to a study of blood T cell repertoires in COVID-19. Deletions cut 0 bases from V and 2 bases from J, with 12 bases between. The CDR3 covers 15 residues. Germline V CDR1 and CDR2: SGHRS, YFSETQ. Using immunoSEQ multiplex PCR, the repertoire was profiled, and TCRdb retains in-frame clones only, with some absent. The sample has approximately 220,000 clones; 65% to 85% are singletons. The TCR was taken from a woman aged 55-69 years with acute or convalescent COVID-19. The rearrangement joins TRBV5-1 to TRBJ2-7, with D possibly TRBD2 on 5 matching bases. The sample taken for sequencing was peripheral blood. The CDR3 bases are TGCGCCAGCAGCTTGGCCGAGGGCCAGACCTACGAGCAGTACTTC. Its translation: CASSLAEGQTYEQYF. The full variable domain, in which reference TRBV5-1 and TRBJ2-7 provide the parts outside the CDR3, is KAGVTQTPRYLIKTRGQQVTLSCSPISGHRSVSWYQQTPGQGLQFLFEYFSETQRNKGNFPGRFSGRQFSNSRSEMNVSTLELGDSALYLCASSLAEGQTYEQYFGPGTRLTVT.